This T cell receptor beta chain was recovered during a study of cytomegalovirus exposure and HLA in healthy donors. Study observations and caveats: Links to common viral pathogens appeared, in a later analysis, for several of the most significant clusters. Most of the TCR beta V segments (in an earlier analysis) were productive either about 90% or about 30% of the time. Later analysis associated a missense DCLRE1C variant with TCR beta V- and J-gene trimming.

Participants comprised healthy donors of bone marrow. Researchers ran the PCR with 60 Vbeta and 13 Jbeta primers. TCRdb's table, derived via immunoSEQ multiplex PCR, lists solely in-frame clones and lacks some. In the table there are around 100,000 clones, under 80% of which are singletons. On this clone itself: As yet, its antigen is unknown.

CDR1 is SEHNR and CDR2 is FQNEAQ in the germline V gene (reference sequence). This CDR3 comprises 15 residues. The J segment lost 4 bases and the V segment lost 4 bases, leaving 8 bases of the junction unmatched. This sequence originates from a woman under 30 in good health and CMV-seropositive. V and J are TRBV7-9 and TRBJ2-7; 9 bases are shared with TRBD2. Specimen: PBMCs. DNA for the CDR3: TGTGCCAGCAGCTCCTCTGCGGGAGGGGGTTACGAGCAGTACTTC. It translates to CASSSSAGGGYEQYF. The full variable domain, in which reference TRBV7-9 and TRBJ2-7 provide the parts outside the CDR3, is DTGVSQNPRHKITKRGQNVTFRCDPISEHNRLYWYRQTLGQGPEFLTYFQNEAQLEKSRLLSDRFSAERPKGSFSTLEIQRTEQGDSAMYLCASSSSAGGGYEQYFGPGTRLTVT.